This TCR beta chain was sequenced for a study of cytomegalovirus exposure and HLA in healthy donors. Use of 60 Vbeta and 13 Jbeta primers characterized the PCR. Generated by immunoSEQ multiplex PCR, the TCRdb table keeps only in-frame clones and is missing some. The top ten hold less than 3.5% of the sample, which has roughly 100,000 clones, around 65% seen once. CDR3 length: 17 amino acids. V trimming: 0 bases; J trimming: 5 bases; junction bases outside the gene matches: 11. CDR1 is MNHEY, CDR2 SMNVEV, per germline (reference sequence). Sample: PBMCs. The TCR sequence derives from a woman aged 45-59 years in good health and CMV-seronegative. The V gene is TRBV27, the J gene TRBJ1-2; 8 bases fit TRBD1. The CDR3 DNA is TGTGCCAGCAGTTTATCCGACGTGCAGGGGGCATTGTATGGCTACACCTTC. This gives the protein CASSLSDVQGALYGYTF.